The source of this T cell receptor (beta chain) is a study of T cells expressing NK-cell markers. About the study: Obtained from sorted CD3+CD56+NKG2C+, CD3+CD56+NKG2C- and CD3+CD56-NKG2C+ T cells were the TCR beta repertoires. Of eight sequenced donors, seven were HCMV-seropositive and one HCMV-seronegative. Study-wide results and limits: Similarly, these clonotypes led the CD3+CD56-NKG2C+ fraction as well in a handful of donors.

Each CDR3 protein gets one entry in TCRdb, which reprocessed the 5' RACE reads and gives no DNA. The sample spans hundreds of thousands of distinct CDR3 sequences; the ten largest clones claim 7.3%. This CDR3 spans 14 amino acids. The germline V gene has CDR1 SGHTA and CDR2 FQGNSA. A note on this clonotype: Its specificity is unknown.

Source material: blood T cells: a sorted CD56 or NKG2C T cell subset, CD4+ or CD8+ T cells, or bulk PBMC T cells (not recorded which). The receptor's source is a woman aged 18 to 69 in good health. The chain employs TRBV7-2 and TRBJ2-5. The CDR3 is CASSFAGMRETQYF.